Listed here is a single T cell receptor (beta chain). This entry is derived from a study of blood T cell repertoires in COVID-19. Background on the study: Material from acute and convalescent COVID-19 was sourced from the United States, Italy and Spain. The analysed material was cDNA or gDNA that came from T cells, B-cell-depleted T cells, or PBMCs.

The CDR3 runs 18 residues. Germline values: CDR1 MDHEN, CDR2 SYDVKM. V dropped 5 bases and J dropped 1 base, with 24 bases sitting between them. In the original analysis: Amplified reference gene primers provided the basis for estimating nucleated cell counts. Repertoires were generated with immunoSEQ multiplex PCR, while TCRdb's copy carries only in-frame clones and drops some. V and J calls plus clone size are reproduced from that table; the DNA served to infer D and trimming. The data hold about 240,000 clones, with over 75% observed a single time. The J gene is TRBJ2-7, the V gene TRBV28; weak D call: TRBD1 (7 bases). Sequenced material: peripheral blood. This TCR derives from a man aged 25 to 40 who had recovered from COVID-19. CDR3 loop: CASSTRWGETGTSYEQYV. DNA of the CDR3: TGTGCCAGCAGTACGCGGTGGGGGGAGACAGGGACTTCCTACGAGCAGTACGTC.